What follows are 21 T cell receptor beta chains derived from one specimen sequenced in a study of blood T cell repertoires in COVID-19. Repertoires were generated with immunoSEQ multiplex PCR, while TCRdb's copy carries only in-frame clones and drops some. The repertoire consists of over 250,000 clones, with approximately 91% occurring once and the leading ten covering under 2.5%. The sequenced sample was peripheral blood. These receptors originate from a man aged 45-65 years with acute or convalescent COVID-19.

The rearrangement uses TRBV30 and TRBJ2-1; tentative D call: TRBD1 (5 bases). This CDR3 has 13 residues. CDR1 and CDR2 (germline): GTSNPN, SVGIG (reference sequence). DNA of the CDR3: TGTGCAGGGGCTGTGAGCTCCTACAATGAGCAGTTCTTC. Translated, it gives CAGAVSSYNEQFF.

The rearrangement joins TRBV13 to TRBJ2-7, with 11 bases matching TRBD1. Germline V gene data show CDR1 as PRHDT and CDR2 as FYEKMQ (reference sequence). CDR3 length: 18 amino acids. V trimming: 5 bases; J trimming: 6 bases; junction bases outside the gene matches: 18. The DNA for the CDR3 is TGTGCCAGCAGCGCAAGAGGGACAGGGGGACATTTGGGGGTCGAGCAGTACTTC. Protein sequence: CASSARGTGGHLGVEQYF.

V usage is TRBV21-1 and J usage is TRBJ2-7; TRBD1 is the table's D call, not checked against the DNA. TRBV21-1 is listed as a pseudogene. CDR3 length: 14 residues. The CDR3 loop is CASTPTGQAYEQYF. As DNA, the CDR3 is TGTGCCAGCACCCCTACAGGGCAGGCTTACGAGCAGTACTTC.

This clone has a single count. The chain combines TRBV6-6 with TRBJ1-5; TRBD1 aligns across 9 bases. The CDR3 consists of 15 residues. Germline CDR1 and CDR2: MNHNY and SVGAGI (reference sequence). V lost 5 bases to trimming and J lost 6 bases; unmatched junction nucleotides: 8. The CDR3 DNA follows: TGTGCCAGCAGTCCCCGGGACAGGGATACTCAGCCCCAGCATTTT. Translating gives CASSPRDRDTQPQHF.

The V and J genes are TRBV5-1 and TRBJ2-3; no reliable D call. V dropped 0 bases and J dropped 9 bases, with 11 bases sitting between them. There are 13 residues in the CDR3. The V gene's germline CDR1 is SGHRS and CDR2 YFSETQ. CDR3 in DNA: TGCGCCAGCAGCTTGGATCGGGTTGGCACGCAGTATTTT. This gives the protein CASSLDRVGTQYF.

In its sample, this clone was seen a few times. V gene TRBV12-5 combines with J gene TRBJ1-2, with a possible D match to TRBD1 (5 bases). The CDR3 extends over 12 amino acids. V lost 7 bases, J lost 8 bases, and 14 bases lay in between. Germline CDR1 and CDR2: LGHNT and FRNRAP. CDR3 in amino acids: CASAPLGGGYTF. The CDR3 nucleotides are TGTGCTAGTGCCCCTTTGGGGGGAGGCTACACCTTC.

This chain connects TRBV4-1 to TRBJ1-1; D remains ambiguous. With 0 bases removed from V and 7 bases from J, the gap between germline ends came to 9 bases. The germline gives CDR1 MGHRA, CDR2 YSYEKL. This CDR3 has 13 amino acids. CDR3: CASSQDREGEAFF. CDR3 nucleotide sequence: TGCGCCAGCAGCCAAGATCGAGAGGGTGAAGCTTTCTTT.

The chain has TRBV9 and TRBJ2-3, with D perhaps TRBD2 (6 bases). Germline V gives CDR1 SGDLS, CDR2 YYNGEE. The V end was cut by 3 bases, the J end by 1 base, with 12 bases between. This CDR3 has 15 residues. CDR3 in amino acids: CASSASGTGTDTQYF. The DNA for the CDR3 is TGTGCCAGCAGCGCCTCCGGGACTGGCACAGATACGCAGTATTTT.

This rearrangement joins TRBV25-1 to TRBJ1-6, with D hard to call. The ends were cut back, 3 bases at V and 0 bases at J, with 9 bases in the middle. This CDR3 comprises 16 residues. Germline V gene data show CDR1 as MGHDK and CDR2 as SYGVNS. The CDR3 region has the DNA TGTGCCAGCAGTGAGGTTAGGAGCTCCTATAATTCACCCCTCCACTTT. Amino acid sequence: CASSEVRSSYNSPLHF.

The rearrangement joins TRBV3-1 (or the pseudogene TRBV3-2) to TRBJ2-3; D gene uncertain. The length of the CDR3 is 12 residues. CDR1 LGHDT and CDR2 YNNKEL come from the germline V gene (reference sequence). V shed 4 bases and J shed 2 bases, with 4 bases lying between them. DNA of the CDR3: TGTGCCAGCAGCCGTTACACAGATACGCAGTATTTT. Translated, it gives CASSRYTDTQYF.

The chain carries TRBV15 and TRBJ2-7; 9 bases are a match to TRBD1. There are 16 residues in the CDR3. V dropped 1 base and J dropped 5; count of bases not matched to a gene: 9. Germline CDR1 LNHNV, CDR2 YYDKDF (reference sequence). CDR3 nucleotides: TGTGCCACCAGCAGAGTTCCGGGACAGGGCCGCCACGAGCAGTACTTC. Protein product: CATSRVPGQGRHEQYF.

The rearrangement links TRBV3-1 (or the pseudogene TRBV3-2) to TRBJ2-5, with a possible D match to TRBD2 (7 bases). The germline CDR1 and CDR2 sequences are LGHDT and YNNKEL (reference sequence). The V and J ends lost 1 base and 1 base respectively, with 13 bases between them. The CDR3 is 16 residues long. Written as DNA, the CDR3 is TGTGCCAGCAGCCAAGGATGGGGGGGGCCCCAAGAGACCCAGTACTTC. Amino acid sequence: CASSQGWGGPQETQYF.

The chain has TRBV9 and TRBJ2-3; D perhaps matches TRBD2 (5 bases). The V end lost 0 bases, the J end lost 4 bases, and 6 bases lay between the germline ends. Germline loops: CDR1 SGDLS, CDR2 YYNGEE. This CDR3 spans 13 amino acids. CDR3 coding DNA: TGTGCCAGCAGCGTAGATAGCGCAGATACGCAGTATTTT. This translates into CASSVDSADTQYF.

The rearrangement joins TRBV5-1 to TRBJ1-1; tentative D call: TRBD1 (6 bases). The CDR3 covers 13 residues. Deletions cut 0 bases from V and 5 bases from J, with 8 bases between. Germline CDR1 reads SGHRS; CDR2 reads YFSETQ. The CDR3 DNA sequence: TGCGCCAGCAGCTTGGAGGGGGTTACTGAAGCTTTCTTT. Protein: CASSLEGVTEAFF.

CDR3 DNA: TGTGCCAGCAGGACAGGGGGAACTGAAGCTTTCTTT. It encodes CASRTGGTEAFF. The rearrangement uses TRBV5-5 and TRBJ1-1; 9 bases agree with TRBD1. Germline assignment: CDR1 SGHKS and CDR2 YYEKEE (reference sequence). The CDR3 has 12 amino acids. The V and J ends lost 5 bases and 5 bases, in that order; junction bases with no gene match: 1.

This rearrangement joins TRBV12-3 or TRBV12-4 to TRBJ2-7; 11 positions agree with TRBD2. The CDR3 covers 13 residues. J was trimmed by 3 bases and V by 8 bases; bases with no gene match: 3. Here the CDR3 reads CASGTSGSYEQYF. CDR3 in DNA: TGTGCCAGCGGAACTAGCGGGAGCTACGAGCAGTACTTC.

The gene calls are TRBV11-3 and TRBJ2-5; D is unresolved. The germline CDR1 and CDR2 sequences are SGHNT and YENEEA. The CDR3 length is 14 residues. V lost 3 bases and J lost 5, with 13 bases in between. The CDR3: CASSFHEDGETQYF. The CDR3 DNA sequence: TGTGCCAGCAGCTTCCACGAGGATGGGGAGACCCAGTACTTC.

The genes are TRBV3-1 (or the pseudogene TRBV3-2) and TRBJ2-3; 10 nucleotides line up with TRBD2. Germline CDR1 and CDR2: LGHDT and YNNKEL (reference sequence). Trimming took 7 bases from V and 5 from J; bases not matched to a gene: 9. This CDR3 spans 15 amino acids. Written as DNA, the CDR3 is TGTGCCAGCAACCAGCGGGGGGGCCGGGGAGATACGCAGTATTTT. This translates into CASNQRGGRGDTQYF.

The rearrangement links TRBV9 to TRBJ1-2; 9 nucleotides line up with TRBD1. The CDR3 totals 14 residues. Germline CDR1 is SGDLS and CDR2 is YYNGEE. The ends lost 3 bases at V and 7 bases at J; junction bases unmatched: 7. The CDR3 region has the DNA TGTGCCAGCAGCGGGGGGACAGGGATGGCTGGCTACACCTTC. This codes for CASSGGTGMAGYTF.

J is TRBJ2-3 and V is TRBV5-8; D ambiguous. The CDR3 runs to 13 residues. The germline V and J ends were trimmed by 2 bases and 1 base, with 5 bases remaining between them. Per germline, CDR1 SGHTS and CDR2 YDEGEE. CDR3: CASSFPGTDTQYF. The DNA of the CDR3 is TGTGCCAGCAGCTTCCCAGGCACAGATACGCAGTATTTT.

The CDR3: CASSLSGTSGYNEQFF. The CDR3 coding sequence is TGTGCCAGCAGTTTATCCGGGACTAGCGGATACAATGAGCAGTTCTTC. J is TRBJ2-1 and V is TRBV27; 11 positions match TRBD2. This CDR3 comprises 16 residues. J lost 4 bases, V lost 0 bases, and 2 bases had no gene match. Looked up from germline, CDR1 is MNHEY and CDR2 is SMNVEV (reference sequence).